Following are 14 T cell receptor beta chains from one sample sequenced in a study of CD8 T cells in ankylosing spondylitis. TCRdb re-called the 5' RACE reads through MiXCR, storing one row per CDR3 protein. The table records about 540,000 distinct CDR3 sequences, 9.5% to 15% of them present only once. No antigen has been identified for these receptors. General study points: Typical of ankylosing spondylitis blood, it appeared, was a TCR beta motif of fewer than 10 highly homologous variants.

Sequencing input: blood, either unsorted or a sorted T cell fraction (not recorded which). Receptor source: a male donor with ankylosing spondylitis.

V and J are TRBV5-1 and TRBJ2-7; D call uncertain. This CDR3 has 14 residues. Germline CDR1 and CDR2: SGHRS and YFSETQ. V gave up 0 bases and J gave up 6 bases, with 13 bases separating them. CDR3 amino acids: CASSLEGRLGEQYV. For the CDR3, the DNA is TGCGCCAGCAGCTTGGAAGGCAGGTTGGGCGAGCAGTACGTC.

This clonotype was seen repeatedly, ten times or more. J is TRBJ2-1 and V is TRBV11-2; 8 bases map to TRBD2. V lost 1 base to trimming and J lost 5 bases; unmatched junction nucleotides: 7. The CDR3 length is 16 residues. Germline V gives CDR1 SGHAT, CDR2 FQNNGV. CDR3: CASSLGFSGGNNEQFF. CDR3 sequence (DNA): TGTGCCAGCAGCTTAGGCTTCAGCGGGGGCAACAATGAGCAGTTCTTC.

The genes are TRBV3-1 and TRBJ2-1, with a possible D match to TRBD2 (5 bases). Germline V gives CDR1 LGHDT, CDR2 YNNKEL (reference sequence). The CDR3 length is 16 residues. Trimming removed 4 bases from V and 5 bases from J, with 18 bases in between. In DNA, the CDR3 is TGTGCCAGCAGCCGGCCATTCTCGTCTAGCCACAATGAGCAGTTCTTC. It yields the protein CASSRPFSSSHNEQFF.

The chain is built from TRBV5-6 and TRBJ2-7; 7 positions match TRBD2. This CDR3 spans 14 amino acids. The J segment lost 7 bases and the V segment lost 4 bases, leaving 11 bases of the junction unmatched. From germline, CDR1 is SGHDT and CDR2 YYEEEE. The CDR3 spells CASSLPAGVGEQYF. CDR3 bases: TGTGCCAGCAGCCTCCCCGCGGGAGTGGGAGAGCAGTACTTC. The full variable domain, with the rest looked up from reference TRBV5-6 and TRBJ2-7, is DAGVTQSPTHLIKTRGQQVTLRCSPKSGHDTVSWYQQALGQGPQFIFQYYEEEERQRGNFPDRFSGHQFPNYSSELNVNALLLGDSALYLCASSLPAGVGEQYFGPGTRLTVT.

The chain combines TRBV20-1 with TRBJ2-2; 7 bases fit TRBD1. The CDR3 consists of 15 residues. The ends lost 0 bases at V and 1 base at J; junction bases unmatched: 2. In germline, CDR1 is DFQATT, CDR2 SNEGSKA (reference sequence). This CDR3 reads CSARDGDRNTGELFF. CDR3 nucleotide sequence: TGCAGTGCTAGAGACGGGGACAGGAACACCGGGGAGCTGTTTTTT.

This clonotype was counted a few times. The chain recombines TRBV12-3 or TRBV12-4 with TRBJ2-1, with 9 positions matching TRBD2. The CDR3 runs to 17 residues. After removal of 2 bases from V and 4 bases from J, the junction contained 9 bases not matched to a gene. The CDR3 nucleotides read TGTGCCAGCAGTTTACAGTCTAGCGGGGCCTATTACAATGAGCAGTTCTTC. Its protein is CASSLQSSGAYYNEQFF.

This clonotype occurred a few times. This chain connects TRBV20-1 to TRBJ1-1; 8 nucleotides line up with TRBD1. V dropped 6 bases and J dropped 10; count of bases not matched to a gene: 4. The germline V gene encodes CDR1 DFQATT and CDR2 SNEGSKA (reference sequence). This CDR3 contains 10 residues. CDR3 in amino acids: CSARQGRAFF. The CDR3 bases are TGCAGTGCCAGACAGGGGAGAGCTTTCTTT.

This clonotype was observed a handful of times. The chain is built from TRBV20-1 and TRBJ2-1; tentative D call: TRBD2 (6 bases). CDR3 length equals 16 residues. Trimming removed 3 bases at V and 3 bases at J, with 18 bases between. The germline gives CDR1 DFQATT, CDR2 SNEGSKA (reference sequence). The CDR3 region has the DNA TGCAGTGCTAGGGGCTCTACGGGAGAGCTCTACAATGAGCAGTTCTTC. Amino acid sequence: CSARGSTGELYNEQFF.

This clonotype was seen a handful of times. The V and J genes are TRBV6-1 and TRBJ2-2; 10 bases match TRBD2. Unmatched junction bases numbered 5, after V lost 4 bases and J lost 6 bases. CDR3 length: 15 amino acids. Germline CDR1 and CDR2: MNHNS and SASEGT. The CDR3 is CASSVAGGSAGELFF. In DNA form, the CDR3 reads TGTGCCAGCAGTGTAGCGGGAGGTTCGGCCGGGGAGCTGTTTTTT.

The V call is TRBV11-3, the J call TRBJ2-7, with D tentatively TRBD1 or TRBD2 (7 bases each). The CDR3 contains 16 residues. The germline V gene encodes CDR1 SGHNT and CDR2 YENEEA. Deletions cut 5 bases from V and 2 bases from J, with 19 bases between. The CDR3, as DNA: TGTGCCAGCAGCGCAGGGGGGGCAGTCCAACCCTACGAGCAGTACGTC. It yields the protein CASSAGGAVQPYEQYV.

The V and J genes are TRBV20-1 and TRBJ1-5, with D unresolved. The CDR3 totals 13 residues. Trimming took 0 bases from V and 0 from J, leaving 3 bases between them. From germline, CDR1 is DFQATT and CDR2 SNEGSKA (reference sequence). CDR3 loop: CSARDSSNQPQHF. The CDR3 region has the DNA TGCAGTGCTAGAGATAGTAGCAATCAGCCCCAGCATTTT.

The chain links TRBV6-1 to TRBJ1-2; D is unresolved. Per germline, CDR1 MNHNS and CDR2 SASEGT. V lost 5 bases to trimming and J lost 8 bases, with 15 bases between them. This CDR3 is 13 amino acids long. The CDR3 DNA follows: TGTGCCAGCAGTCCCGGGTCCCCGTCCGGCTACACCTTC. It encodes CASSPGSPSGYTF.

The rearrangement joins TRBV9 to TRBJ2-1; 8 bases agree with TRBD1. Germline-derived CDR1 and CDR2 are SGDLS and YYNGEE. Unmatched junction bases numbered 4, after V lost 3 bases and J lost 8 bases. The CDR3 spans 13 residues. The CDR3 DNA reads TGTGCCAGCAGCGACGACAGGGGCTATGAGCAGTTCTTC. Protein product: CASSDDRGYEQFF.

This clonotype has only a few counts. J is TRBJ2-7 and V is TRBV27; the match to TRBD1 covers 9 bases. Germline V CDR1 and CDR2: MNHEY, SMNVEV (reference sequence). The J segment lost 1 base and the V segment lost 2 bases, leaving 6 bases of the junction unmatched. This CDR3 spans 16 amino acids. DNA of the CDR3: TGTGCCAGCAGTTTAGAGACAGGGGGTCCTTCCTACGAGCAGTACTTC. It yields the protein CASSLETGGPSYEQYF.